This T cell receptor (beta chain) is from a study of cytomegalovirus exposure and HLA in healthy donors (dated 2017 in TCRdb). In terms of the full investigation: In an earlier analysis of about 560 of the donors, around 300 Gb of sequence data and 90 million to 120 million unique TCR beta sequences from about 190 million T cells were reported. Of the 300 to 500 genotyped donors, approximately 80% were placed in the genetic ancestry cluster associated with self-reported Caucasian donors. The number of donors typed differed by locus, with roughly 620-630 for A, B, C, DRB1 and DQB1, around 560 for DQA1, over 600 for DPA1, and approximately 470 for DPB1. A later analysis re-analyzed previously published TCR beta repertoires from 666 donors and added high-resolution HLA genotyping to study TCR occurrence patterns. All discovery cohort repertoires had been generated on a single sequencing platform. Around 320 gigabases of sequencing data and 80 million or so unique TCR sequences were included in an early release covering about 700 HLA-typed donors. On average, 235,054 unique TCR beta nucleotide sequences were sequenced per donor among some 420 genotyped donors of the cohort, with about 17% of those sequences being non-productive. Because of strong linkage in the cohort, roughly five DR-DQ haplotypes were treated as single units for association and clustering. In a later genetic analysis, genome-wide SNP genotypes for about three fifths of the roughly 670 donors were used, and that subset was treated as a discovery cohort. The study used immunosequencing to profile the T cell repertoires of around 600 subjects and linked those repertoires to cytomegalovirus serostatus. The study was designed to test whether signatures of past pathogen exposure could be identified by cataloging public T cell receptors. Alongside the repertoire data, information on donor age, sex, ethnicity and CMV serostatus was compiled. To predict cytomegalovirus infection status, the study combined high-throughput TCR immunosequencing, statistical association of individual TCRs with disease status, and machine learning. HLA typing included class I and class II loci at four-digit resolution. The later analysis used no new phenotypic data to find candidate immune exposures, relying instead on TCR beta sequences and their occurrence across donors. To decide whether each TCR beta V gene segment behaved as functional or pseudogenic, an earlier analysis of 587 of the donors relied on high-throughput TCR beta sequencing. A separate validation cohort of about 110 different subjects was used in addition to the 666-subject first cohort.

About this clone: Its antigen has not been determined. No quality values exist for individual bases; no much larger clone is one base distant.

The CDR3, cysteine through phenylalanine, is 12 amino acids long. Kept here is only the CDR3 DNA, which spans 36 bases and is read in frame from base 1. Looking up the germline V gene (reference sequence) yields CDR1 MNHEY and CDR2 SMNVEV. V is trimmed back by 8 bases and J by 2 bases, and the junction contains 3 bases that no gene match accounts for. Results and caveats for the whole study, not just this receptor: Some 16 rarely observed V segments, including chromosome 9 orphons, were excluded from the earlier analysis of approximately 600 of the donors because counts were too low. Some IMGT-functional V segments, including TRBV6-2 and TRBV6-3, could not be told apart with the 87-base-pair reads, so those segments were excluded. In an earlier analysis of about 540 of the donors, most TCR beta V segments were observed in productive rearrangements about 90% or about 30% of the time, broadly matching IMGT annotations. In a later analysis, most CMV-associated TCR beta chains were found to appear HLA-restricted, with HLA associations seemingly driven largely by CMV exposure. In a later analysis, TCR association rates were found to vary across HLA loci, with the most associated TCRs seen for DRB1 alleles and the fewest for HLA-C alleles. In both the original and validation cohorts, the classifier was reported to diagnose cytomegalovirus status with high specificity and sensitivity. A few of the identified cytomegalovirus-associated TCR beta chains were confirmed in vitro to be specific for cytomegalovirus antigens. This cohort had only TCR beta chains sequenced, and the lack of alpha or paired-chain data limited which features could be detected. A further reported finding was that TCR beta sequences accurately predicted the HLA-A and HLA-B alleles for most subjects in the first cohort. Most TCR sequences were observed very rarely across donors, whereas some public TCRs were present in many individuals. When HLA alleles, especially DR and DQ, strongly co-occurred, attributing TCR associations to individual alleles was difficult. At a false discovery rate of 0.05, a later analysis linked roughly 17,000 TCR beta sequences to specific HLA alleles. Because some donors lacked HLA typing at each locus, the association tests relied only on the typed subset. In a later genetic analysis, a missense DCLRE1C variant was associated with V-gene and J-gene trimming of TCR beta chains, and the association was replicated in an independent cohort. A cluster of highly shared sequence variants was judged likely to represent a technical artifact of the sequencing pipeline. According to a later genetic analysis, donors in an Asian-associated ancestry cluster had fewer N-insertions in productive TCRs than the approximately 630-donor mean. Linkage disequilibrium might explain the correlated functional status among segregating V segments, but an unknown experimental factor could not be excluded. In the study, approximately 160 TCR beta chains were listed as associated with cytomegalovirus. Immune exposure information for the cohort was limited to CMV serostatus. The authors suggested that the approach could potentially be generalized to other disease states and immunological phenotypes. Compared with equally common non-associated chains, HLA-associated TCR beta chains in a later analysis were more clonally expanded and had lower generation probabilities. Roughly uniform sequencing depth across donors was assumed in presence/absence analyses, although this assumption may not hold. According to a later analysis, parvovirus B19, influenza, CMV and Epstein-Barr virus appeared linked to several top co-occurrence clusters.

The receptor library was made with the immunoSEQ multiplex PCR assay. A mixture of 60 forward primers for TCR Vbeta segments and 13 reverse primers for TCR Jbeta segments was used in the multiplex PCR. The CDR3 region of rearranged TCR beta genes was amplified from genomic DNA by a multiplex PCR assay. The amplified TCR beta libraries were sequenced on the Illumina HiSeq System as 87-base-pair reads. Per the authors' processing: A later analysis tallied around 87 million unique TCR beta chains across the 666 repertoires, and approximately 12 million of those chains were shared by two or more donors. To remove PCR and sequencing errors, raw reads were error-corrected and collapsed into unique sequences using a nearest-neighbor algorithm that merged closely related sequences. Alignment of CDR3 sequences to IMGT reference sequences was used to assign V, D and J gene segments. For a sequence to be retained, at least a six-nucleotide match to both a V gene segment and a J gene segment was required. A rearrangement was called productive if the CDR3 had no stop codons and remained in frame with V and J, and every other rearrangement was called non-productive. Following IMGT convention, CDR3 was defined as the stretch from the second conserved V-encoded cysteine up to the conserved J-encoded phenylalanine. The earlier analysis of about 620 of the donors excluded sequences that lacked an unambiguous match to a single V gene segment. An earlier analysis of a few hundred of the donors called V segments functional above 56.7% productive rearrangements and segregating when the between-donor standard deviation exceeded 5%. To diagnose cytomegalovirus status from the catalog of TCR beta chain sequences, a statistical classification framework was built. In a later analysis, V and J genes were assigned by comparing TCR nucleotide sequences against IMGT/GENE-DB human TR gene sequences. A later analysis assigned CDR3 sequences and most-parsimonious VDJ recombination scenarios with the TCRdist pipeline. In a later analysis, each TCR beta chain was defined by its CDR3 amino acid sequence together with its V-gene family, and reads without a unique V-gene family were excluded. In a later analysis, 450 to 600 highly shared, low-generation-probability nucleotide sequences were removed to address suspected cross-contamination and a sequencing artifact. For each public chain, a later analysis derived a clonal expansion index from normalized ranks of inferred template counts within each repertoire. A later analysis computed generation probabilities with a VDJ recombination model fitted to out-of-frame rearrangements, and checked the results against IGoR. In a later analysis, TCR-TCR, TCR-HLA and TCR-CMV co-occurrence was scored with hypergeometric tests, and a repertoire-size bias correction was applied to TCR pairs. In a later analysis, false discovery rates were estimated by permuting HLA or CMV assignments 20 times. In a later analysis, co-occurring TCRs were grouped using DBSCAN, and TCRdist sequence similarity was added for clustering within HLA-allele-positive subsets. Repertoires with fewer than 30,000 or more than 120,000 public chains, plus five repertoires with anomalous nucleotide sharing, were excluded from co-occurrence clustering. This is the immuneACCESS table as TCRdb keeps it, with only in-frame sequences that have V and J called. A part of the clones is gone; compared with another copy, unresolved V genes explain less than half, and the rest is unexplained. V and J calls plus clone size are reproduced from that table; the DNA served to infer D and trimming. This sample lists 150,000 to 200,000 clones; around 80% were detected once. 1.5% to 2% of the sample comes from the top ten.

In total, about 650 healthy bone marrow donors made up the cohort. At the time of sampling, all cohort members were nominally healthy, though unrecorded immune exposures were likely present. The donor tested CMV seronegative and was one of the 352 seronegative cohort members. A peripheral blood sample was collected from each donor, and TCR beta sequencing was performed on peripheral blood mononuclear cells. The Qiagen DNeasy Blood Extraction Kit was used to extract genomic DNA from the blood cell samples. The chain couples TRBV27 to TRBJ2-7, with TRBD1 identical over 7 junction bases. Sequencing was carried out using PBMCs. The receptor was derived from a man under 40 in good health and CMV-seronegative. The nucleotide sequence is given as TGTGCCAGCCGAGGACAGGCCTACGAGCAGTACTTC. The translation is CASRGQAYEQYF.